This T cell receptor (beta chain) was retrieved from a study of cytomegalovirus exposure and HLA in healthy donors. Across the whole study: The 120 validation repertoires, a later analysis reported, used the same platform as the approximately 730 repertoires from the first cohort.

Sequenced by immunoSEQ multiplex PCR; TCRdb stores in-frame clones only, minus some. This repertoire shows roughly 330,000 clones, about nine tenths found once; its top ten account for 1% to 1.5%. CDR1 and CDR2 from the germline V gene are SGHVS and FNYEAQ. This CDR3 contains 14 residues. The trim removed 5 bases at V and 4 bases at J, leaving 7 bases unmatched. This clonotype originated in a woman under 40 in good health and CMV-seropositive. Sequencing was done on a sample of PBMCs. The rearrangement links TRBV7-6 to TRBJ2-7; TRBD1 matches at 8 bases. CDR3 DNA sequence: TGTGCCAGCAGCGCGGGACAGGAGCTTTACGAGCAGTACTTC. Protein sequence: CASSAGQELYEQYF.